This T cell receptor beta chain emerged from a study of early T cells in non-severe SARS-CoV-2 infection. Across the whole study: The chains were unpaired, and the sequenced material was bulk RNA from unsorted whole blood.

In the library, individual cDNA molecules carried attached unique molecular identifiers. MiXCR, run by TCRdb on the 5' RACE reads, gives a single entry per CDR3 protein. The sample shows about 77,000 distinct CDR3 sequences, approximately 9.1% of them seen only once. Per the germline V gene, CDR1 is MNHEY and CDR2 is SMNVEV (reference sequence). The CDR3 has 14 residues. The V end was cut by 6 bases, the J end by 3 bases, with 9 bases between. This clonotype was observed many times. The J gene is TRBJ2-6, the V gene TRBV27, with D unresolved. This TCR was recovered from an adult who was a healthcare worker with PCR-confirmed SARS-CoV-2 infection or an uninfected control (not recorded which). Sequencing was performed on whole blood. The CDR3 DNA sequence: TGTGCCAGCAGATCAGCCTATGGGGCCAACGTCCTGACTTTC. Its translation is CASRSAYGANVLTF. Full variable domain (outside the CDR3, taken from reference TRBV27 and TRBJ2-6): EAQVTQNPRYLITVTGKKLTVTCSQNMNHEYMSWYRQDPGLGLRQIYYSMNVEVTDKGDVPEGYKVSRKEKRNFPLILESPSPNQTSLYFCASRSAYGANVLTFGAGSRLTVL.